The T cell receptor (beta chain) under discussion was sequenced for a study of somatic mutations in cytotoxic T cells in rheumatoid arthritis. In the study overall: The researchers flow-sorted some T-cell populations stained with V beta antibodies and got nearly 100% purity, and these included V beta1+ cells sequenced for TCRB.

Authors' methods: The authors rarely found patient CD8+ clones larger than 1% matching published virus-specific TCRB sequences. The table came from immunoSEQ multiplex PCR; TCRdb's copy has only in-frame clones and leaves some out. V, J and clone size were drawn from that table, and D and trimming were deduced from the DNA. The table includes 27,000 or so clones, more than 85% detected once. Whole-study results and caveats: The largest CD8+ clone made up over 20% of CD8+ cells in about an eighth of the roughly 60 patients.

About this clone: What it binds is unknown.

This CDR3 spans 15 amino acids. V lost 5 bases to trimming and J lost 5 bases; unmatched junction nucleotides: 11. Germline V gives CDR1 SGHVS, CDR2 FNYEAQ. Flow cytometry was used to check the purity of CD4+ and CD8+ cells, which had been isolated by positive magnetic bead selection. The sample taken for sequencing was CD8+ T cells sorted from blood. The clonotype originates from an adult with rheumatoid arthritis. The V and J genes are TRBV7-6 and TRBJ1-1; 7 bases line up with TRBD1. CDR3 DNA: TGTGCCAGCAGCGGTGGGACAGCTAGTAAAACTGAAGCTTTCTTT. It specifies CASSGGTASKTEAFF. The full variable domain, with the rest looked up from reference TRBV7-6 and TRBJ1-1, is GAGVSQSPRYKVTKRGQDVALRCDPISGHVSLYWYRQALGQGPEFLTYFNYEAQQDKSGLPNDRFSAERPEGSISTLTIQRTEQRDSAMYRCASSGGTASKTEAFFGQGTRLTVV.